The 26 T cell receptor beta chains below all came from one sample that was sequenced in a study of type 1 regulatory T cells. TCRdb itself ran the reads through MiXCR, one entry per CDR3 protein. Of 60,000 to 70,000 distinct CDR3 sequences in the sample, nearly 50% were seen once. Their antigen targets remain unknown. Source material: cultured non-Tr1 T cells, either the whole culture or a sorted T cell fraction (not recorded which). These receptors all come from a human donor in good health.

This clonotype was observed a few times. The chain links TRBV6-5 to TRBJ2-1, with 9 positions matching TRBD2. The germline CDR1 and CDR2 sequences are MNHEY and SVGAGI. This CDR3 spans 17 amino acids. V lost 2 bases, J lost 3 bases, and 8 bases stayed unmatched. The CDR3 loop is CASSYRGGDILYNEQFF. DNA for the CDR3: TGTGCCAGCAGTTACCGCGGGGGGGATATTCTCTACAATGAGCAGTTCTTC.

The V gene is TRBV2, the J gene TRBJ2-7; 12 bases line up with TRBD1. The CDR3 totals 15 residues. V lost 6 bases to trimming and J lost 6 bases; unmatched junction nucleotides: 9. The germline V gene encodes CDR1 SNHLY and CDR2 FYNNEI. In nucleotides, the CDR3 is TGTGCCAGCAGCGGTAGGGACAGGGGGCGCGGCGAGCAGTACTTC. Its protein product is CASSGRDRGRGEQYF.

CDR3: CASSPRGQGGTGELFF. CDR3 bases: TGTGCCAGCAGCCCACGCGGGCAGGGAGGTACCGGGGAGCTGTTTTTT. V is TRBV27 and J is TRBJ2-2, with D perhaps TRBD2 (6 bases). Germline V CDR1 and CDR2: MNHEY, SMNVEV (reference sequence). This CDR3 has 16 amino acids. Trimming shortened V by 6 bases and J by 5 bases, and 19 bases separated the two germline ends.

At least ten counts were recorded for this clonotype. J is TRBJ2-5 and V is TRBV7-3, with 7 bases lining up with TRBD2. The CDR3 consists of 14 residues. The V gene end was trimmed by 8 bases and the J gene end by 5 bases; junction bases not matched to a gene: 11. Germline loops: CDR1 SGHTA, CDR2 FQGTGA. CDR3 nucleotide sequence: TGTGCCAGCGGTATGGGGGGGAGTTCGGAGACCCAGTACTTC. Its protein product is CASGMGGSSETQYF.

The chain recombines TRBV5-1 with TRBJ2-3; no reliable D call. With 1 base removed from V and 6 bases from J, the gap between germline ends came to 3 bases. CDR3 length: 11 amino acids. Germline CDR1 SGHRS, CDR2 YFSETQ. CDR3 nucleotide sequence: TGCGCCAGCAGCTTGCGGGATACGCAGTATTTT. It is translated as CASSLRDTQYF.

The gene calls are TRBV5-5 and TRBJ2-5; 8 bases are shared with TRBD1. The V segment lost 2 bases and the J segment 7 bases; nucleotides outside the gene matches: 4. From germline, CDR1 is SGHKS and CDR2 YYEKEE (reference sequence). The CDR3 runs 13 residues. The CDR3 bases are TGTGCCAGCAGCTTACAGGGGGACGGGACCCAGTACTTC. Protein sequence: CASSLQGDGTQYF.

This clonotype turned up a few times. This chain joins TRBV10-3 and TRBJ2-7; 9 positions agree with TRBD1. The CDR3 covers 13 residues. The germline gives CDR1 ENHRY, CDR2 SYGVKD. V lost 7 bases to trimming and J lost 6 bases; unmatched junction nucleotides: 7. The CDR3 is CAINRDREGEQYF. As DNA, the CDR3 is TGTGCCATCAACCGGGACAGGGAAGGCGAGCAGTACTTC.

The V and J genes are TRBV5-1 and TRBJ1-6; no firm D call. Germline V gene lookup returns CDR1 SGHRS and CDR2 YFSETQ. The CDR3 runs to 17 residues. The V and J ends lost 4 bases and 9 bases respectively, with 23 bases between them. CDR3 in DNA: TGCGCCAGCAGCCAGGTCAGCCGGATGCTAGGCAGTTCACCCCTCCACTTT. It yields the protein CASSQVSRMLGSSPLHF.

This clonotype has more than one count but fewer than ten. V usage is TRBV5-4 and J usage is TRBJ2-3, with a tentative D call TRBD1 (5 bases). V gave up 7 bases and J gave up 1 base, with 7 bases separating them. Germline V gene data show CDR1 as SGHNT and CDR2 as YYREEE (reference sequence). The CDR3 totals 12 residues. Here the CDR3 reads CASGRGTDTQYF. In DNA, the CDR3 is TGTGCCAGCGGCAGGGGCACAGATACGCAGTATTTT.

This sequence joins TRBV3-1 and TRBJ1-2; 7 bases match TRBD1. Germline V lookup: CDR1 LGHDT, CDR2 YNNKEL (reference sequence). J was trimmed by 4 bases and V by 0 bases; bases with no gene match: 11. The CDR3 runs to 17 residues. The CDR3: CASSQDFWAGGAYGYTF. The CDR3 DNA reads as TGTGCCAGCAGCCAAGATTTCTGGGCAGGGGGGGCCTATGGCTACACCTTC. The full variable domain, rest sourced from reference TRBV3-1 and TRBJ1-2, is DTAVSQTPKYLVTQMGNDKSIKCEQNLGHDTMYWYKQDSKKFLKIMFSYNNKELIINETVPNRFSPKSPDKAHLNLHINSLELGDSAVYFCASSQDFWAGGAYGYTFGSGTRLTVV.

This clonotype appeared a single time. The chain recombines TRBV15 with TRBJ1-6; no reliable D call. The CDR3 covers 13 residues. From germline, CDR1 is LNHNV and CDR2 YYDKDF (reference sequence). V was trimmed by 0 bases and J by 10 bases, leaving 7 bases between them. This chain's CDR3 is CATSRDLGSPLHF. CDR3 bases: TGTGCCACCAGCAGAGATTTGGGGTCACCCCTCCACTTT.

V is TRBV30 and J is TRBJ1-2; D remains ambiguous. The CDR3 has 13 amino acids. Germline V lookup: CDR1 GTSNPN, CDR2 SVGIG (reference sequence). Trimming removed 3 bases at V and 8 bases at J, with 16 bases between. Here the CDR3 DNA reads TGTGCCTGGAGCCCAATAGTAACGGGAGGCTACACCTTC. Its translation is CAWSPIVTGGYTF. The full variable domain, in which reference TRBV30 and TRBJ1-2 provide the parts outside the CDR3, is SQTIHQWPATLVQPVGSPLSLECTVEGTSNPNLYWYRQAAGRGLQLLFYSVGIGQISSEVPQNLSASRPQDRQFILSSKKLLLSDSGFYLCAWSPIVTGGYTFGSGTRLTVV.

The chain links TRBV2 to TRBJ2-3, with D perhaps matching TRBD1 (5 bases). Germline lookup yields CDR1 SNHLY and CDR2 FYNNEI. This CDR3 spans 15 amino acids. Deletions cut 4 bases from V and 1 base from J, with 12 bases between. CDR3 protein: CASSAPVGGTDTQYF. The CDR3 bases are TGTGCCAGCAGTGCACCCGTAGGGGGCACAGATACGCAGTATTTT.

The chain combines TRBV2 with TRBJ2-3; D not certain. This CDR3 is 15 amino acids long. V was pared by 2 bases and J by 2 bases, with 11 bases between. Germline loops: CDR1 SNHLY, CDR2 FYNNEI. The CDR3 reads CASSENPASTDTQYF. The CDR3 DNA follows: TGTGCCAGCAGTGAAAATCCCGCCTCCACAGATACGCAGTATTTT.

The gene calls are TRBV20-1 and TRBJ1-1; D is unresolved. The CDR3 has 14 amino acids. Trimming took off 6 bases at V and 8 bases at J, with 22 bases between the two ends. CDR1 and CDR2 (germline): DFQATT, SNEGSKA (reference sequence). The CDR3 region is CSALNVVKGREAFF. The CDR3, as DNA: TGCAGTGCCCTGAACGTGGTTAAAGGTCGGGAAGCTTTCTTT.

The V call is TRBV6-1, the J call TRBJ2-1; TRBD2 aligns across 15 bases. V lost 5 bases and J lost 5; bases outside the gene matches: 10. This CDR3 contains 18 residues. Germline CDR1 MNHNS, CDR2 SASEGT. The CDR3 here is CASSPRTSGGAFHNEQFF. The DNA of the CDR3 is TGTGCCAGCAGTCCTAGGACTAGCGGGGGGGCCTTCCACAATGAGCAGTTCTTC.

There are a few counts of this clonotype. The chain recombines TRBV5-1 with TRBJ1-2; maybe TRBD1 (5 bases). V was clipped by 2 bases and J by 7 bases, with 15 bases between them. CDR3 size: 14 residues. Per germline, CDR1 SGHRS and CDR2 YFSETQ. The CDR3: CASSFDSAGGGYTF. The CDR3 bases are TGCGCCAGCAGCTTTGACAGCGCCGGAGGTGGCTACACCTTC.

V is TRBV10-3 and J is TRBJ2-7, with D hard to call. The CDR3 loop spans 17 amino acids. V was shortened by 3 bases and J by 2 bases, with 20 bases between the two germline ends. The V gene's germline CDR1 is ENHRY and CDR2 SYGVKD. CDR3 loop: CAISDRDAIPSPYEQYF. The CDR3 DNA follows: TGTGCCATCAGTGACCGCGACGCCATCCCGAGCCCCTACGAGCAGTACTTC.

This clonotype was seen more than once but under ten times. The genes are TRBV20-1 and TRBJ2-3, with a tentative D call TRBD2 (6 bases). Between the trimmed V and J ends, which lost 5 bases and 0 bases, there was a span of 15 bases. The CDR3 sequence is 15 residues long. CDR1 and CDR2 from the germline V gene are DFQATT and SNEGSKA (reference sequence). Here the CDR3 reads CSAVTPGTSTDTQYF. CDR3 sequence (DNA): TGCAGTGCTGTAACCCCCGGGACTAGCACAGATACGCAGTATTTT.

In its sample, this clonotype was seen many times. V is TRBV29-1 and J is TRBJ2-7, with a possible D match to TRBD1 (5 bases). The ends were cut back, 6 bases at V and 0 bases at J, with 9 bases in the middle. This CDR3 is built from 12 residues. Germline lookup yields CDR1 SQVTM and CDR2 ANQGSEA. The DNA of the CDR3 is TGCAGCGTAAGACAGTCCTCCTACGAGCAGTACTTC. It translates to CSVRQSSYEQYF.

The chain is built from TRBV4-2 and TRBJ1-4, with TRBD1 matching over 8 bases. The CDR3 loop spans 15 amino acids. The V gene's germline CDR1 is LGHNA and CDR2 YNFKEQ. Trimming cost V 5 bases and J 7 bases; bases outside gene matches: 9. The CDR3 region is CASSTQGAPGEKLFF. CDR3 coding DNA: TGTGCCAGCAGCACCCAGGGGGCGCCTGGTGAAAAACTGTTTTTT.

The CDR3: CASSLGGGAYNEQFF. The CDR3 coding sequence is TGTGCCAGCAGCTTAGGAGGGGGGGCCTACAATGAGCAGTTCTTC. This chain uses TRBV7-2 with TRBJ2-1; D is perhaps TRBD2 (7 bases). CDR1 and CDR2 (germline): SGHTA, FQGNSA. There are 15 residues in the CDR3. Trimming stripped 1 base from V and 2 bases from J, with 9 bases between.

The chain carries TRBV4-3 and TRBJ2-1, with 8 bases that match TRBD1. CDR1 and CDR2 (germline): LGHNA, YSLEER. The CDR3 is made up of 16 amino acids. V shed 0 bases and J 10 bases; nucleotides not matched to a gene: 11. CDR3 nucleotides: TGCGCCAGCAGCCAAGATAGCGGCAGGGGGCCCCCGGAGCAGTTCTTC. It yields the protein CASSQDSGRGPPEQFF.

This chain connects TRBV6-2 or TRBV6-3 to TRBJ1-6; no definite D call. Germline lookup yields CDR1 MNHEY and CDR2 SVGEGT. This CDR3 is 13 amino acids long. The V end lost 5 bases, the J end lost 4 bases, and 6 bases lay between the germline ends. In DNA, the CDR3 is TGTGCCAGCAGTGAACAGTATAATTCACCCCTCCACTTT. This encodes CASSEQYNSPLHF.

This clonotype has just a few counts. V gene TRBV11-2 combines with J gene TRBJ2-7; no clear D. The CDR3 is made up of 13 amino acids. Per the germline V gene, CDR1 is SGHAT and CDR2 is FQNNGV. Trimming left V 0 bases short and J 4 bases short, with 7 bases between. The chain's CDR3 is CASSLDLLYEQYF. The CDR3 nucleotides are TGTGCCAGCAGCTTAGATTTGCTTTACGAGCAGTACTTC. The complete variable domain, with remaining parts taken from reference TRBV11-2 and TRBJ2-7, reads EAGVAQSPRYKIIEKRQSVAFWCNPISGHATLYWYQQILGQGPKLLIQFQNNGVVDDSQLPKDRFSAERLKGVDSTLKIQPAKLEDSAVYLCASSLDLLYEQYFGPGTRLTVT.

This clonotype was detected a few times. The V and J genes are TRBV12-3 or TRBV12-4 and TRBJ2-1; 7 bases map to TRBD2. Trimming at V came to 3 bases and at J to 6 bases, leaving 14 bases not matched to a gene. The CDR3 is 17 amino acids. CDR3 sequence (DNA): TGTGCCAGCAGTTTTTCTCTTAGCGGGCGTGACCGCAATGAGCAGTTCTTC. Translated, it gives CASSFSLSGRDRNEQFF.